The 10 T cell receptor beta chains listed next were all sequenced from one sample in a study of naive and memory T cell subsets. Study conclusions and caveats: Possibly reflecting memory cells re-expressing CD45RA, a few larger clonotypes occurred in naive repertoires, especially CD8.

Both TRBC1 and TRBC2 were covered by a beta constant-region primer of two equimolar oligonucleotides. Nested alpha and beta constant-region primers with the SP2 primer drove four PCR rounds on ligated cDNA. TCRdb ran MiXCR on the UMI-ligation and nested PCR reads and lists one entry per CDR3 protein. The repertoire holds about 160,000 distinct CDR3 sequences, with 20% to 25% as singletons. The antigens of these receptors remain unknown. What was sequenced was naive CD4+ T cells from blood. The receptor source for this set is a human donor in good health.

This clonotype has a handful of counts. The chain is built from TRBV11-2 and TRBJ1-3; D gene unclear. Germline V lookup: CDR1 SGHAT, CDR2 FQNNGV. The CDR3 is made up of 16 amino acids. The V end was cut by 1 base, the J end by 2 bases, with 12 bases between. In DNA, the CDR3 is TGTGCCAGCAGCTTAGTTTTAAGGACCGCTGGAAACACCATATATTTT. Protein product: CASSLVLRTAGNTIYF. Full variable domain (outside the CDR3, taken from reference TRBV11-2 and TRBJ1-3): EAGVAQSPRYKIIEKRQSVAFWCNPISGHATLYWYQQILGQGPKLLIQFQNNGVVDDSQLPKDRFSAERLKGVDSTLKIQPAKLEDSAVYLCASSLVLRTAGNTIYFGEGSWLTVV.

This clonotype has at least ten counts. This rearrangement joins TRBV27 to TRBJ2-7; D is perhaps TRBD2 (6 bases). CDR1 and CDR2 from the germline V gene are MNHEY and SMNVEV (reference sequence). The CDR3 extends over 15 amino acids. V gave up 1 base and J gave up 4 bases, with 14 bases separating them. DNA of the CDR3: TGTGCCAGCAGTTTATATATCGGGAGTGGGTACGAGCAGTACTTC. Translating gives CASSLYIGSGYEQYF.

The chain links TRBV29-1 to TRBJ1-1, with D uncertain. This CDR3 has 14 amino acids. Trimming pared 5 bases from V and 1 base from J, leaving 14 bases between. CDR1 SQVTM and CDR2 ANQGSEA come from the germline V gene. CDR3 coding DNA: TGCAGCGTTTCACCACCCCTATCGAACACTGAAGCTTTCTTT. It translates to CSVSPPLSNTEAFF. Full variable domain (remainder filled in from reference TRBV29-1 and TRBJ1-1): SAVISQKPSRDICQRGTSLTIQCQVDSQVTMMFWYRQQPGQSLTLIATANQGSEATYESGFVIDKFPISRPNLTFSTLTVSNMSPEDSSIYLCSVSPPLSNTEAFFGQGTRLTVV.

The chain carries TRBV28 and TRBJ1-5; D may be TRBD1 (5 bases). The germline gives CDR1 MDHEN, CDR2 SYDVKM. Trimming removed 6 bases at V and 2 bases at J, with 8 bases between. The CDR3 has 13 residues. The CDR3 reads CASRTAGNQPQHF. DNA for the CDR3: TGTGCCAGCAGGACAGCAGGCAATCAGCCCCAGCATTTT.

Regarding this clonotype: Its ends do not fully match the called genes, so a read error is possible. The chain combines TRBV5-1 with TRBJ2-3; TRBD2 is a possible D gene (6 bases). Germline V gene sequence: CDR1 SGHRS, CDR2 YFSETQ. The CDR3 extends over 15 amino acids. This chain's CDR3 is CASSFGSATTDTQYF. The CDR3 DNA sequence: TGCGCCAGCAGCTTCGGGAGTGCCACCACAGATACGCAGTATTTC.

The table lists this clonotype with a few counts. The genes are TRBV5-1 and TRBJ2-7; TRBD2 agrees at 9 bases. V was pared by 4 bases and J by 4 bases, with 9 bases of the junction left unmatched. The germline V gene has CDR1 SGHRS and CDR2 YFSETQ. The CDR3 totals 15 residues. The CDR3 reads CASSPDLAGRYEQYF. CDR3 DNA: TGCGCCAGCAGCCCGGATCTAGCGGGAAGATACGAGCAGTACTTC.

The genes are TRBV24-1 and TRBJ2-1, with D maybe TRBD1 (5 bases). CDR3 length: 12 amino acids. CDR1 is KGHDR, CDR2 SFDVKD, per germline. V was clipped by 0 bases and J by 12 bases, with 8 bases between them. The CDR3 here is CATSDLRGLQFF. The CDR3 DNA follows: TGTGCCACCAGTGATTTGAGGGGCTTGCAGTTCTTC.

V and J are TRBV7-2 and TRBJ2-3; 7 nucleotides agree with TRBD1. CDR1 and CDR2 from the germline V gene are SGHTA and FQGNSA. CDR3 length: 15 amino acids. V was pared by 3 bases and J by 2 bases, with 5 bases of the junction left unmatched. The CDR3 DNA is TGTGCCAGCAGCTTTGGGGGACAGACCACAGATACGCAGTATTTT. As protein: CASSFGGQTTDTQYF.

This clonotype has more than one count but fewer than ten. The V call is TRBV4-1, the J call TRBJ2-3, with D possibly matching TRBD2 (6 bases). Germline values: CDR1 MGHRA, CDR2 YSYEKL. The V end was cut by 1 base, the J end by 6 bases, with 14 bases between. The CDR3 length is 15 residues. CDR3 in amino acids: CASSQGYRGRDTQYF. Here the CDR3 DNA reads TGCGCCAGCAGCCAAGGCTACCGGGGGAGGGATACGCAGTATTTT.

This clonotype was detected a few times. This chain joins TRBV28 and TRBJ1-5, with unresolved D. There are 14 residues in the CDR3. Trimming stripped 3 bases from V and 2 bases from J, with 8 bases between. Germline CDR1 reads MDHEN; CDR2 reads SYDVKM. CDR3 nucleotides: TGTGCCAGCAGTTTGACGGCAGGCAATCAGCCCCAGCATTTT. Its protein is CASSLTAGNQPQHF.